This T cell receptor (beta chain) was observed in a study of cytomegalovirus exposure and HLA in healthy donors. Study results and limitations: Some TCR beta chains (around 160 of them) were listed as cytomegalovirus-associated.

Notes on this clone: Its antigen is unknown.

Unmatched junction bases numbered 8, after V lost 5 bases and J lost 5 bases. The CDR3 is made up of 14 amino acids. CDR1 and CDR2 from the germline V gene are SGHNT and YYREEE (reference sequence). 60 Vbeta and 13 Jbeta primers were used in PCR. The assay was immunoSEQ multiplex PCR, and TCRdb's table has in-frame clones only and misses some. The repertoire holds 90,000 to 100,000 clones, with around 76% as singletons. The receptor was derived from a woman in her sixties or seventies in good health and CMV-seropositive. The rearrangement links TRBV5-4 to TRBJ2-5; 8 bases map to TRBD1. Sequencing input: PBMCs. The CDR3 loop is CASRRAGGPETQYF. For the CDR3, the DNA is TGTGCCAGCAGAAGAGCAGGGGGCCCGGAGACCCAGTACTTC. The variable domain in full, with the rest retrieved from reference TRBV5-4 and TRBJ2-5, is ETGVTQSPTHLIKTRGQQVTLRCSSQSGHNTVSWYQQALGQGPQFIFQYYREEENGRGNFPPRFSGLQFPNYSSELNVNALELDDSALYLCASRRAGGPETQYFGPGTRLLVL.